This is a list of T cell receptor beta chains from one sample in a study of T cells in Graves' hyperthyroidism and ophthalmopathy. From the multiplex PCR reads, TCRdb called clonotypes with MiXCR, one entry per CDR3 protein. The data hold hundreds of thousands of distinct CDR3 sequences, with 15% to 18% observed a single time. The sample consisted of blood. These receptor sequences come from a woman under 30 with Graves' hyperthyroidism. Both conserved end residues are part of each CDR3. Fields, in order: V gene, J gene, clone size, D gene, CDR3 DNA, CDR3 protein. The D gene is left open where the match is weak. Only some rows state a clone size, as once, few, many or a class for expanded clones.

V gene: TRBV19
J gene: TRBJ1-2
clone size: many
D gene: TRBD1
CDR3 DNA: TGTGCCAGTAGGCAGGGGGCCATTTTTTATGGCTACACCTTC
CDR3 protein: CASRQGAIFYGYTF

V gene: TRBV6-4
J gene: TRBJ1-1
clone size: .
D gene: .
CDR3 DNA: TGTGCCAGCAAACAGGGAGGGACTGAAGCTTTCTTT
CDR3 protein: CASKQGGTEAFF

V gene: TRBV27
J gene: TRBJ2-7
clone size: many
D gene: TRBD1
CDR3 DNA: TGTGCCAGCAGTTTAGTCGGGACAGATCACTACGAGCAGTACTTC
CDR3 protein: CASSLVGTDHYEQYF

V gene: TRBV12-3/TRBV12-4
J gene: TRBJ2-7
clone size: .
D gene: .
CDR3 DNA: TGTGCCAGCAGTTTAGGGCAGGGGCAAGCCTACGAGCAGTACTTC
CDR3 protein: CASSLGQGQAYEQYF

V gene: TRBV6-1
J gene: TRBJ1-2
clone size: many
D gene: .
CDR3 DNA: TGTGCCAGCAGCTCTGCCGGCAGGGCCCGTAACTATGGCTACACCTTC
CDR3 protein: CASSSAGRARNYGYTF

V gene: TRBV19
J gene: TRBJ1-1
clone size: many
D gene: .
CDR3 DNA: TGTGCCAGTAGTACAAAGACAGACCCCCTGACTGAAGCTTTCTTT
CDR3 protein: CASSTKTDPLTEAFF

V gene: TRBV6-6
J gene: TRBJ2-7
clone size: many
D gene: TRBD1
CDR3 DNA: TGTGCCAGCAGTTACACCGGGACAGGGGGATCCGAGCAGTACTTC
CDR3 protein: CASSYTGTGGSEQYF

V gene: TRBV7-6
J gene: TRBJ2-3
clone size: many
D gene: .
CDR3 DNA: TGTGCCAGCAGCTTATTTAGCCGGTCGGTTTTCACAGATACGCAGTATTTT
CDR3 protein: CASSLFSRSVFTDTQYF

V gene: TRBV6-2/TRBV6-3
J gene: TRBJ1-5
clone size: many
D gene: TRBD1
CDR3 DNA: TGTGCCAGCAGTTGGGACAGGCATCAGCCCCAGCATTTT
CDR3 protein: CASSWDRHQPQHF

V gene: TRBV12-3/TRBV12-4
J gene: TRBJ1-2
clone size: .
D gene: TRBD1
CDR3 DNA: TGTGCCAGCAGGGTCGGGACAGTGTATGGCTACACCTTC
CDR3 protein: CASRVGTVYGYTF

V gene: TRBV7-3
J gene: TRBJ2-7
clone size: many
D gene: TRBD1
CDR3 DNA: TGTGCCAGCAGCTCTCAACCGGGACAGGCCTACGAGCAGTACTTC
CDR3 protein: CASSSQPGQAYEQYF

V gene: TRBV5-5
J gene: TRBJ2-5
clone size: many
D gene: TRBD1
CDR3 DNA: TGTGCCAGCAGCTTGCGTGGCAGGGGGCGGCAAGAGACCCAGTACTTC
CDR3 protein: CASSLRGRGRQETQYF

V gene: TRBV27
J gene: TRBJ1-2
clone size: .
D gene: .
CDR3 DNA: TGTGCCAGCAGTTTGAGAGGGGCGATTGGCTACACCTTC
CDR3 protein: CASSLRGAIGYTF

V gene: TRBV16
J gene: TRBJ1-1
clone size: once
D gene: .
CDR3 DNA: TGTGCCAGCAGCCAATCGTCGGAGGGGGGGACTGAAGCTTTCTTT
CDR3 protein: CASSQSSEGGTEAFF

V gene: TRBV9
J gene: TRBJ2-1
clone size: .
D gene: TRBD2
CDR3 DNA: TGTGCCAGCAGCGTAGTGGGACTACATTACAATGAGCAGTTCTTC
CDR3 protein: CASSVVGLHYNEQFF

V gene: TRBV7-3
J gene: TRBJ2-1
clone size: many
D gene: .
CDR3 DNA: TGTGCCAGCAGCTTATATAGGGGGGCGGGGAATGAGCAGTTCTTC
CDR3 protein: CASSLYRGAGNEQFF

V gene: TRBV5-1
J gene: TRBJ1-4
clone size: many
D gene: .
CDR3 DNA: TGCGCCAGCAGCTTGGGAGGGGCTAATGAAAAACTGTTTTTT
CDR3 protein: CASSLGGANEKLFF

V gene: TRBV5-1
J gene: TRBJ2-3
clone size: .
D gene: .
CDR3 DNA: TGCGCCAGCAGCATGAGGGAAGGAGATACGCAGTATTTT
CDR3 protein: CASSMREGDTQYF

V gene: TRBV29-1
J gene: TRBJ2-5
clone size: many
D gene: .
CDR3 DNA: TGCAGCGTTGTTAGTCGGGGGACAGTGGAAGAGACCCAGTACTTC
CDR3 protein: CSVVSRGTVEETQYF

V gene: TRBV27
J gene: TRBJ1-1
clone size: many
D gene: .
CDR3 DNA: TGTGCCAGCAGTGGAGGACTGCACATGAACACTGAAGCTTTCTTT
CDR3 protein: CASSGGLHMNTEAFF

V gene: TRBV20-1
J gene: TRBJ2-7
clone size: many
D gene: TRBD1
CDR3 DNA: TGCAGTGCCTCGGGACAGGGGTTCTCCGAGCAGTACTTC
CDR3 protein: CSASGQGFSEQYF

V gene: TRBV6-1
J gene: TRBJ2-1
clone size: many
D gene: .
CDR3 DNA: TGTGCCAGCAGTGACTGGACTACGGCAAATGAGCAGTTCTTC
CDR3 protein: CASSDWTTANEQFF

V gene: TRBV15
J gene: TRBJ2-7
clone size: many
D gene: .
CDR3 DNA: TGTGCCACCAGCAGAGATCTGACAGCCGCCTACGAGCAGTACTTC
CDR3 protein: CATSRDLTAAYEQYF

V gene: TRBV6-1
J gene: TRBJ2-5
clone size: .
D gene: TRBD1
CDR3 DNA: TGTGCCGCCAAAAAGGGACAGGGGTGGCGAGAGACCCAGTACTTC
CDR3 protein: CAAKKGQGWRETQYF

V gene: TRBV12-3/TRBV12-4
J gene: TRBJ1-2
clone size: many
D gene: .
CDR3 DNA: TGTGCCAGCAGTTTAACAGGGAACTATGGCTACACCTTC
CDR3 protein: CASSLTGNYGYTF

V gene: TRBV4-1
J gene: TRBJ2-1
clone size: .
D gene: .
CDR3 DNA: TGCGCCAGCAGCCCCTACCCGTTAGGCAACAATGAGCAGTTCTTC
CDR3 protein: CASSPYPLGNNEQFF

V gene: TRBV18
J gene: TRBJ1-3
clone size: few
D gene: .
CDR3 DNA: TGTGCCAGCTCTTCGGATGGAAACACCATATATTTT
CDR3 protein: CASSSDGNTIYF

V gene: TRBV27
J gene: TRBJ1-1
clone size: .
D gene: .
CDR3 DNA: TGTGCCAGCCATTGGAGTCTCCGGGCAAGGAACACTGAAGCTTTCTTT
CDR3 protein: CASHWSLRARNTEAFF

V gene: TRBV6-1
J gene: TRBJ1-6
clone size: few
D gene: .
CDR3 DNA: TGTGCCAGCGGTGGTTTGGCCAACTATAATTCACCCCTCCACTTT
CDR3 protein: CASGGLANYNSPLHF

V gene: TRBV6-1
J gene: TRBJ2-3
clone size: many
D gene: .
CDR3 DNA: TGTGCCAGCAGGAGCGGCAGGGCCTCGTCAGATACGCAGTATTTT
CDR3 protein: CASRSGRASSDTQYF

V gene: TRBV11-2
J gene: TRBJ2-2
clone size: .
D gene: TRBD2
CDR3 DNA: TGTGCCAGCAGCTTCGGGGCGGGAGCGGGCGGGGAGCTGTTTTTT
CDR3 protein: CASSFGAGAGGELFF

V gene: TRBV27
J gene: TRBJ2-1
clone size: few
D gene: TRBD2
CDR3 DNA: TGTGCCAGCAGTCCCGGACTAGTAGATCTTGTCAATGAGCAGTTCTTC
CDR3 protein: CASSPGLVDLVNEQFF

V gene: TRBV6-2/TRBV6-3
J gene: TRBJ2-3
clone size: .
D gene: .
CDR3 DNA: TGTGCCAGCAGGAAAGATACGCAGTATTTT
CDR3 protein: CASRKDTQYF

V gene: TRBV5-8
J gene: TRBJ2-1
clone size: few
D gene: .
CDR3 DNA: TGTGCCAGCAGCTTGGGGGGGCGGGCCGGATACTACAATGAGCAGTTCTTC
CDR3 protein: CASSLGGRAGYYNEQFF

V gene: TRBV5-1
J gene: TRBJ1-1
clone size: many
D gene: .
CDR3 DNA: TGTGCCAGCAGCCTCAGGGGAGGGACTGAAGCTTTCTTT
CDR3 protein: CASSLRGGTEAFF

V gene: TRBV2
J gene: TRBJ1-2
clone size: many
D gene: TRBD1
CDR3 DNA: TGTGCCAGCACGGATATGGGACAGATTAACTATGGCTACACCTTC
CDR3 protein: CASTDMGQINYGYTF

V gene: TRBV3-1
J gene: TRBJ1-5
clone size: few
D gene: .
CDR3 DNA: TGTGCCAGCAGCCAAGAGTCCAGCAATCAGCCCCAGCATTTT
CDR3 protein: CASSQESSNQPQHF

V gene: TRBV9
J gene: TRBJ1-2
clone size: .
D gene: TRBD1
CDR3 DNA: TGTGCCAGCAGCGGACAGGGGGCACATCTCAATAACTATGGCTACACCTTC
CDR3 protein: CASSGQGAHLNNYGYTF